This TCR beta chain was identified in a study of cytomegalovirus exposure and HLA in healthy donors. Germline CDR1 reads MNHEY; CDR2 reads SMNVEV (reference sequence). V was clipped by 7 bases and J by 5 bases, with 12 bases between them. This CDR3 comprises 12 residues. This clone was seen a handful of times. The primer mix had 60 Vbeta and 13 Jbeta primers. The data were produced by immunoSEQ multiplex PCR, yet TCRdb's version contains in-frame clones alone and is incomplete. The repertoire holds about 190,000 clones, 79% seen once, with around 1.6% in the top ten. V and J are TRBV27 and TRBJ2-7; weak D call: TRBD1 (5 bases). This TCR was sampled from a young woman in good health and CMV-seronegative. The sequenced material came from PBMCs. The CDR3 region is CASKGRVHEQYF. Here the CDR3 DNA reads TGTGCCAGCAAGGGCAGGGTCCACGAGCAGTACTTC.